This is a list of T cell receptor beta chains from one sample in a study of type 1 and type 2 diabetes patients. Using its own MiXCR run on the multiplex PCR reads, TCRdb lists one record per CDR3 protein. Of fewer than 300,000 distinct CDR3 sequences in the sample, roughly 48% were seen once. The sample comprised peripheral blood mononuclear cells (PBMCs). These receptors were collected from a man between 18 and 35 years old with type 2 diabetes. Each CDR3 is given with its conserved first and last residue. A D gene is named only where the DNA matches it firmly. The listing skips clone size in some rows; elsewhere it reads once, few, many or a size class.

J gene | D gene | V gene | clone size | CDR3 protein | CDR3 DNA
TRBJ2-1 | TRBD2 | TRBV10-2 | . | CASFGFGTNNNEQFF | TGCGCCAGCTTTGGGTTCGGGACTAACAACAATGAGCAGTTCTTC
TRBJ1-1 | TRBD1 | TRBV4-3 | few | CASSQARDREGTEAFF | TGCGCCAGCAGCCAAGCTAGGGACAGGGAGGGGACTGAAGCTTTCTTT
TRBJ1-1 | . | TRBV29-1 | few | CSVGEDLKVAFF | TGCAGCGTTGGTGAGGACCTTAAAGTAGCTTTCTTT
TRBJ2-7 | TRBD1 | TRBV19 | few | CARGTGVYEQYF | TGTGCCAGGGGGACAGGGGTCTACGAGCAGTACTTC
TRBJ2-7 | TRBD2 | TRBV7-3 | . | CASSVNGAGGWQYF | TGTGCCAGCAGCGTAAATGGGGCGGGAGGTTGGCAGTACTTC
TRBJ1-1 | . | TRBV2 | . | CASSEARGGGAEAFF | TGTGCCAGCAGTGAAGCTCGTGGCGGGGGCGCTGAAGCTTTCTTT
TRBJ1-2 | . | TRBV6-1 | . | CATSDPHKTGHEGGYTF | TGTGCCACCAGTGACCCTCACAAGACAGGCCATGAGGGTGGCTACACCTTC
TRBJ1-5 | . | TRBV30 | . | CAWGQRNQPQHF | TGTGCCTGGGGACAGAGGAATCAGCCCCAGCATTTT
TRBJ1-2 | TRBD1 | TRBV6-5 | . | CASTAGTGDGYTF | TGTGCCAGCACCGCCGGGACAGGGGATGGCTACACCTTC
TRBJ1-1 | TRBD1 | TRBV20-1 | few | CSAPGQLEAFF | TGCAGTGCACCGGGACAGCTTGAAGCTTTCTTT
TRBJ2-2 | . | TRBV6-5 | . | CASTSDGYTGELFF | TGTGCCAGCACTTCGGACGGGTACACCGGGGAGCTGTTTTTT
TRBJ2-3 | TRBD2 | TRBV7-8 | . | CASSLDLASGGAADTQYF | TGTGCCAGCAGCTTAGATTTGGCTAGCGGGGGGGCCGCAGATACGCAGTATTTT
TRBJ2-1 | . | TRBV7-3 | . | CASSPNIGINEQFF | TGTGCCAGCAGCCCCAACATCGGGATTAATGAGCAGTTCTTC
TRBJ2-1 | . | TRBV7-8 | few | CASSPSVSYNEQFF | TGTGCCAGCAGCCCATCCGTATCCTACAATGAGCAGTTCTTC
TRBJ1-1 | . | TRBV28 | . | CASSPPGIGAFF | TGTGCCAGCAGTCCACCTGGAATTGGAGCTTTCTTT
TRBJ1-2 | TRBD1 | TRBV14 | few | CASSGSFPGQAGYTF | TGTGCCAGCAGCGGATCTTTTCCGGGACAGGCTGGCTACACCTTC
TRBJ2-2 | TRBD2 | TRBV11-2 | . | CASSFLIRGLAGGRRTGELFF | TGTGCCAGCAGCTTTTTGATCCGAGGGCTAGCGGGAGGTCGAAGGACCGGGGAGCTGTTTTTT
TRBJ2-7 | . | TRBV28 | . | CASSSQRHGSYEQYF | TGTGCCAGCAGTTCCCAAAGACATGGCAGTTACGAGCAGTACTTC
TRBJ2-2 | . | TRBV28 | . | CASSFGAWGRGTGELFF | TGTGCCAGCAGTTTTGGGGCTTGGGGCCGTGGTACCGGGGAGCTGTTTTTT
TRBJ1-1 | TRBD1 | TRBV6-5 | . | CASSYSPTGLNTEAFF | TGTGCCAGCAGTTACTCGCCGACAGGGTTGAACACTGAAGCTTTCTTT
TRBJ2-7 | . | TRBV12-3/TRBV12-4 | . | CASNRRGTYEQYF | TGTGCCAGCAACCGCAGGGGTACCTACGAGCAGTACTTC
TRBJ1-2 | TRBD1 | TRBV10-2 | few | CASSGQGRISYTF | TGCGCCAGCAGCGGACAGGGAAGAATCAGCTACACCTTC
TRBJ1-1 | . | TRBV19 | . | CASIGSRGTEAFF | TGTGCCAGTATAGGGAGCAGGGGAACTGAAGCTTTCTTT
TRBJ1-1 | . | TRBV4-3 | . | CASSQWGGSYTEAFF | TGCGCCAGCAGCCAGTGGGGAGGGTCTTACACTGAAGCTTTCTTT
TRBJ2-7 | . | TRBV7-2 | once | CASSSKTGLAYEQYF | TGTGCCAGCAGCTCCAAAACGGGACTCGCCTACGAGCAGTACTTC
TRBJ2-7 | TRBD2 | TRBV10-3 | many | CAIGREGPPDEQYF | TGTGCCATCGGTCGGGAGGGCCCCCCTGACGAGCAGTACTTC
TRBJ2-1 | . | TRBV6-6 | few | CASSYSRANEQFF | TGTGCCAGCAGTTACTCGAGGGCAAATGAGCAGTTCTTC
TRBJ1-1 | . | TRBV25-1 | many | CASSEFRDTEAFF | TGTGCCAGCAGTGAATTCAGGGACACTGAAGCTTTCTTT
TRBJ1-1 | . | TRBV7-6 | . | CASSFATRVTTMNTEAFF | TGTGCCAGCAGCTTCGCAACCCGGGTGACTACTATGAACACTGAAGCTTTCTTT